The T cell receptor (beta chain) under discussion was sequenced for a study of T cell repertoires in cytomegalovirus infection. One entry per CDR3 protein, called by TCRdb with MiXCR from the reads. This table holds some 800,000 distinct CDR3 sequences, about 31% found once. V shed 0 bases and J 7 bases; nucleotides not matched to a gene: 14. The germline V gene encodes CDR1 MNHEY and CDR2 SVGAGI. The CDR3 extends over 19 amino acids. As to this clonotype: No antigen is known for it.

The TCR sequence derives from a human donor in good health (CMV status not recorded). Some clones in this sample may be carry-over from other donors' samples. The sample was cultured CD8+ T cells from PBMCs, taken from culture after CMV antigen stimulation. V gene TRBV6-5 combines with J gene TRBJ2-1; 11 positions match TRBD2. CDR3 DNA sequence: TGTGCCAGCAGTTACTCGAATCCCCTAGCGGGGGGTTTTGTGAATGAGCAGTTCTTC. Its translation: CASSYSNPLAGGFVNEQFF.